The T cell receptor (beta chain) described here comes from a study of blood T cell repertoires in COVID-19 (dated by TCRdb to 2018 to 2020). With regard to the full study: Collaborator samples came from the United States, Italy and Spain and covered acute and convalescent phases of COVID-19. The material from the prospective study consisted of cDNA or gDNA derived from T cells, B-cell-depleted T cells, or PBMCs. The repertoires were made available in a free public database intended to serve as a resource for research on the immune response to SARS-CoV-2. The dataset comprised deeply sampled blood TCRbeta repertoires from subjects exposed to, actively infected with, or recovered from COVID-19. Where available, HLA class I and class II types were obtained from metadata supplied by the sample provider rather than from assay-based typing. A de-identified subject ID, COVID-19 status, age in years and sex were almost always included in the sample metadata. Samples were obtained from the ongoing ImmuneRACE study (first 160 participants) and from 1,254 subjects provided by 6 global collaborators. Here is what the overall study found, with its caveats: The amount of clinical and demographic metadata varied by source and participant and was provided uncurated.

In the prospective study, participants were roughly 18 to 95 years old, resided in fewer than 25 geographic areas of the United States, and were enrolled through a virtual design. Cohort assignment in the prospective study relied on participant-reported clinical history from a screening survey and a study questionnaire. Mobile phlebotomists in the prospective study collected whole blood, serum and a nasopharyngeal or oropharyngeal swab from every participant. Participants in the prospective study had the option to provide additional blood draws and questionnaires over a 2-month period. Before DNA extraction, blood samples from the prospective study were shipped at room temperature or frozen. Trimming takes 7 bases from V and 4 bases from J, and the germline ends sit 20 bases apart. The CDR3 goes from the cysteine to the phenylalanine over 16 residues. Only the CDR3 part of the read is kept: 48 bases, read in frame from the first base. CDR1 and CDR2 were assigned from the germline V gene as MNHEY and SVGEGT.

This clone was recorded once. This receptor's antigen is unknown. No per-base quality is available; no much larger clone lies one base away. TCRbeta CDR3 regions were amplified from genomic DNA using the immunoSEQ Assay, a bias-controlled multiplex PCR. The source study handled its data this way. Nucleated cell counts per sample were estimated from amplification of reference gene primers within the assay. Sequence reads were collapsed and filtered to measure the absolute abundance of every unique TCRbeta CDR3 rearrangement. For each sample, productive Simpson clonality was calculated by taking the square root of Simpson's diversity index across productive rearrangements. This immuneACCESS table, as held by TCRdb, lists in-frame sequences with V and J called but not all clones. Of the missing ones, under half trace to an unresolved V gene in checked studies; the others have no known cause. V and J calls and clone size are as listed in that table; D and trimming were resolved from the DNA. Here the sample has about 230,000 clones; roughly nine tenths occur a single time. The top ten clones comprise 3.5% to 4% of the sample.

Sequencing was carried out using PBMCs or T cells enriched from blood (not recorded which). This receptor was identified in a woman aged 25 to 39 with acute COVID-19. The V and J segments used are TRBV6-2 or TRBV6-3 and TRBJ2-1; the D gene is possibly TRBD1, with 6 bases matching. The CDR3 region: CASTPQRQGIYNEQFF. The DNA sequence is as follows: TGTGCCAGCACCCCCCAACGGCAGGGGATATACAATGAGCAGTTCTTC.